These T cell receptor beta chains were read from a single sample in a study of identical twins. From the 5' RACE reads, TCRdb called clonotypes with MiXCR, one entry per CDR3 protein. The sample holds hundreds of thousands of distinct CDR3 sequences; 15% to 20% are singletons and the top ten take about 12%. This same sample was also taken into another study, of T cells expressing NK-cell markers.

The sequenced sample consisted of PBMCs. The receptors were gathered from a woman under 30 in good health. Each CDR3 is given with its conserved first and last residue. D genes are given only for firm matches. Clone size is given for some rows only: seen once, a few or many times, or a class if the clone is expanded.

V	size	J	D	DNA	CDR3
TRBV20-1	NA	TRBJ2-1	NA	TGCAGTGCTAGAGAGGGTGGCGCAAGCTCCTACAATGAGCAGTTCTTC	CSAREGGASSYNEQFF
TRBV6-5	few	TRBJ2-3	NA	TGTGCCAGCAGTTACTCCCGCGCGGCAGATACGCAGTATTTT	CASSYSRAADTQYF
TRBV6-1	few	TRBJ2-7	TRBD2	TGTGCCGGTCATGGGGGGGTCGAGGACGAGCAGTACTTC	CAGHGGVEDEQYF
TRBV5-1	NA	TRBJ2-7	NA	TGCGCCAGCAGCTCCGCGGTGGGCTACGAGCAGTACTTC	CASSSAVGYEQYF
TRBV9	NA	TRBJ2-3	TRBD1	TGTGCCAGCACCACCAGGGACAGGGACACAGATACGCAGTATTTT	CASTTRDRDTDTQYF
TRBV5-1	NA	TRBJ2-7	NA	TGCGCCAGCAGCTGGGCCGGACAGTTCTACGAGCAGTACTTC	CASSWAGQFYEQYF
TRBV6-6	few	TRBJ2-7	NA	TGTGCCAGCAGACCTGCCGTGGGAAGCGAGCAGTACTTC	CASRPAVGSEQYF
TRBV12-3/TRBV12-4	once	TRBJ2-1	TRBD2	TGTGCCAGCTGCCCACTAGCGGGAGACTACAATGAGCAGTTCTTC	CASCPLAGDYNEQFF
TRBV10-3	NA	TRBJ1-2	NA	TGTGCCATCTGGACAGAGACTAACTATGGCTACACCTTC	CAIWTETNYGYTF
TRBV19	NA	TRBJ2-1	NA	TGTGCCACCCTTCGGGGAAATGAGCAGTTCTTC	CATLRGNEQFF
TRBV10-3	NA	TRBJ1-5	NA	TGTGCCACCCTTGGACTCCTGGATCAGCCCCAGCATTTT	CATLGLLDQPQHF
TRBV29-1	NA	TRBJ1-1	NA	TGCAGCGCTAGTATGTATGAAGCTTTCTTT	CSASMYEAFF
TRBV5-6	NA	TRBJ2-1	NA	TGTGCCAGCAGCTTCGGGTTCCTCTACAATGAGCAGTTCTTC	CASSFGFLYNEQFF
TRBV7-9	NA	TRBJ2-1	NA	TGTGCCAGCAGCAAGGGCCGGACAGCTATCTACAATGAGCAGTTCTTC	CASSKGRTAIYNEQFF
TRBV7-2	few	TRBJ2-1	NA	TGTGCCAGCAGCTTAGCGTCGGCTTCGAAGCAGTTCTTC	CASSLASASKQFF
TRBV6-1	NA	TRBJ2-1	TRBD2	TGTGCCAGTCAAGCGGGAGGGGAGTGGAATGAGCAGTTCTTC	CASQAGGEWNEQFF
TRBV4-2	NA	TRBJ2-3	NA	TGTGCCTCCAATTCGGTTGCCTTCACAGATACGCAGTATTTT	CASNSVAFTDTQYF
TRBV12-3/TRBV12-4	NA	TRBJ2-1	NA	TGTGCCAGCGGTAGGTCGGGTGAGCAGTTCTTC	CASGRSGEQFF
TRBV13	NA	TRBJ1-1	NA	TGTGCCAGCAACTCCATCGGCAGGGTACCCGACTACACTGAAGCTTTCTTT	CASNSIGRVPDYTEAFF
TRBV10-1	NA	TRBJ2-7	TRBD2	TGCGCCAGCAGTGATGTCCTAGCGGGCCACGAGCAGTACTTC	CASSDVLAGHEQYF
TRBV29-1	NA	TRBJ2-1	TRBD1	TGCAGCCCCCGACAGGGTAATGAGCAGTTCTTC	CSPRQGNEQFF
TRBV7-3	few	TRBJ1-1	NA	TGTGCCAGCAGCCCAGGGGCCAACCGGGGAGCTTTCTTT	CASSPGANRGAFF
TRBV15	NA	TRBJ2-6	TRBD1	TGTGCCACCAGGGGGACAGGACAGAATGTCCTGACTTTC	CATRGTGQNVLTF
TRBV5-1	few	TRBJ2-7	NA	TGCGCCAGCAGGTTCGGGCCTTCCTACGAGCAGTACTTC	CASRFGPSYEQYF
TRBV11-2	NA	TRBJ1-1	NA	TGTGCCAGCAGCCCGCCACGGGCCGAAGCTTTCTTT	CASSPPRAEAFF
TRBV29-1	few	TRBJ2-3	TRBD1	TGCAGCGTTTTACGTTTGACAGGGGGTGCGCCAGGCCCGTATTTT	CSVLRLTGGAPGPYF
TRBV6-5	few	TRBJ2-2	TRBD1	TGTGCCAGCAGTTACTCATCAGGGGGCTTGAACACCGGGGAGCTGTTTTTT	CASSYSSGGLNTGELFF
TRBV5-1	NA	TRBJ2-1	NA	TGCGCCAGCAGCTTGTATGGGGTAGACAATGAGCAGTTCTTC	CASSLYGVDNEQFF
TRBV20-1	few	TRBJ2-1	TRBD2	TGCAGTGCTGGGCCGGGGACTAGCGGGGGTGATGAGCAGTTCTTC	CSAGPGTSGGDEQFF
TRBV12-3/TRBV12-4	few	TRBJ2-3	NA	TGTGCCAGCACCAACGGACTTGATGCTAGCACAGATACGCAGTATTTT	CASTNGLDASTDTQYF
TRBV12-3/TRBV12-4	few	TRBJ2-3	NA	TGTGCCAGCAGCGCGGGACTCCCCCGATCAGATACGCAGTATTTT	CASSAGLPRSDTQYF
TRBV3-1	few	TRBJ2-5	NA	TGTGCCAGCAGCCAAGAGGAGGGAACCCAAGAGACCCAGTACTTC	CASSQEEGTQETQYF
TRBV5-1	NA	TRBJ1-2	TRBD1	TGCGCCAGCAGCTTGTTTTCCGGGACAGCACATTATGGCTACACCTTC	CASSLFSGTAHYGYTF
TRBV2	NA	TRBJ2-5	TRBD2	TGTGCCAGCAGCGTTAGCGGGGGCGTCCGGGAGACCCAGTACTTC	CASSVSGGVRETQYF
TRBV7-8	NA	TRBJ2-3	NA	TGTGCCAGCAGCTTGGGGGCCATCAGCACAGATACGCAGTATTTT	CASSLGAISTDTQYF
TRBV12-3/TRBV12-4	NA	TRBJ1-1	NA	TGTGCCAGCAGTCCCGGCTGGACTGAAGCTTTCTTT	CASSPGWTEAFF
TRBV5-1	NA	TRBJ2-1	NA	TGCGCCAGCACCCCGGAGGGCCCAGGGCCCTACAATGAGCAGTTCTTC	CASTPEGPGPYNEQFF
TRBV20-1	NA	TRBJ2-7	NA	TGCAGTGCTAGAGATGGACCAGCCTTTTTGGATGAGCAGTACTTC	CSARDGPAFLDEQYF
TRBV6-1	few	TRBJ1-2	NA	TGTGCCAGCAAAATCTCGAGGCGACAGAGCTATGGCTACACCTTC	CASKISRRQSYGYTF
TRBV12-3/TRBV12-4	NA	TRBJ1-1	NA	TGTGCCAGCATGGGGGCTAGGAACACTGAAGCTTTCTTT	CASMGARNTEAFF
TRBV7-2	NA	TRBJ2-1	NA	TGTGCCAGCAGCTTTCCGATAGCGTCCGAGCTAGATGAGCAGTTCTTC	CASSFPIASELDEQFF
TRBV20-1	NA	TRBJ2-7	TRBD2	TGCAGTGCTTGGGAAGGAGAGCGGGGGAAATACGAGCAGTACTTC	CSAWEGERGKYEQYF
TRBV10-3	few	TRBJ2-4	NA	TGTGCCATCAGTTCCCAGGGTCAACGTAATTTGAACATTCAGTACTTC	CAISSQGQRNLNIQYF
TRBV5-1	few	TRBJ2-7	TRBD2	TGCGCCAGCAGCCCAGGACTAGCGGGAGAATACGAGCAGTACTTC	CASSPGLAGEYEQYF
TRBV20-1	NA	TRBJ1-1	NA	TGCAGTGCTCTAAGAGCGGCGGTTGAAGCTTTCTTT	CSALRAAVEAFF
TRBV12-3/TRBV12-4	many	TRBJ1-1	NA	TGTGCCAGCAGAGGGACGGGAATCGGGAACACTGAAGCTTTCTTT	CASRGTGIGNTEAFF
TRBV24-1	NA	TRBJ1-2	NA	TGTGCCACCAGTGATGAGGAGGGAACCTATGGCTACACCTTC	CATSDEEGTYGYTF
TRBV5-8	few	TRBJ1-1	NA	TGTGCCAGCAGCTTGCTTCGGTCTGAAGTTTTCTTT	CASSLLRSEVFF
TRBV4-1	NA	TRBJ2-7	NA	TGCGCCAGCAGCCAAGATTCCGACTTGCCCCTCGAGCAGTACTTC	CASSQDSDLPLEQYF
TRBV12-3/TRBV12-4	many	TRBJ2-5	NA	TGTGCCAGCAGTGACCGGGAGACCCAGTACTTC	CASSDRETQYF
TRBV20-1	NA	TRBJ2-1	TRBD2	TGCAGTGCACTAGCGGGAGCGGGTGATGAGCAGTTCTTC	CSALAGAGDEQFF
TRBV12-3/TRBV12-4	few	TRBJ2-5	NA	TGTGCCAGCACCCTCGGGACACCTCAAGAGACCCAGTACTTC	CASTLGTPQETQYF
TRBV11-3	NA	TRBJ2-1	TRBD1	TGTGCCAGCAGACCGTGGACAGGGAGTACCGACAATGAGCAGTTCTTC	CASRPWTGSTDNEQFF
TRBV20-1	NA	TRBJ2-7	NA	TGCAGTGCCAGAACCCCAGGGGTGACCTACGAGCAGTACTTC	CSARTPGVTYEQYF
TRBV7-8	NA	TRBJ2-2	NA	TGTGCCAGCAGCTTGGGCAGCTGGAGTTCCGGGGAGCTGTTTTTT	CASSLGSWSSGELFF
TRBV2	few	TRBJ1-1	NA	TGTGCCAGCAGTAACGACAGGAACACTGAAGCTTTCTTT	CASSNDRNTEAFF
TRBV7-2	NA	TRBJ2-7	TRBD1	TGTGCCAGCAGCTTAAGGGGGCGCGGAGACGAGCAGTACTTC	CASSLRGRGDEQYF
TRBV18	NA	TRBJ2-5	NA	TGCGCCAGCAGCCCGGCCGGTCGAGAGACCCAGTACTTC	CASSPAGRETQYF